The T cell receptor beta chain under discussion was sequenced for a study of blood T cell repertoires in COVID-19. This clone has a handful of counts. Some clones are missing from TCRdb's copy, which holds only in-frame ones; the method was immunoSEQ multiplex PCR. The profile shows 84,000 or so clones, around 83% of them singletons. The length of the CDR3 is 14 residues. CDR1 and CDR2 (germline): SGHTA, FQGTGA. The V end lost 1 base, the J end lost 4 bases, and 10 bases lay between the germline ends. The clonotype comes from a man older than 75 with active or convalescent COVID-19. The sequencing input was peripheral blood. This sequence joins TRBV7-3 and TRBJ1-1, with D unresolved. The CDR3 protein is CASSLIPGSTEAFF. CDR3 bases: TGTGCCAGCAGCTTAATTCCGGGGAGCACTGAAGCTTTCTTT.